This record covers a single T cell receptor (beta chain). V gave up 4 bases and J gave up 3 bases; unmatched junction bases: 7. CDR3 size: 14 residues. Per the germline V gene, CDR1 is GTSNPN and CDR2 is SVGIG (reference sequence). Per the original methods: Nucleated cell counts were estimated from reference gene primer amplification. The method was immunoSEQ multiplex PCR; TCRdb's version includes in-frame clones alone and lacks a portion of them. V and J calls and clone size are copied from that table; D and trimming were computed from the DNA. In the table there are just under 65,000 clones, around three quarters of which are singletons. This sample was included in a study of blood T cell repertoires in COVID-19. Study background: Samples of COVID-19 (acute and convalescent) were obtained from the United States, Italy and Spain. Sources were T cells, B-cell-depleted T cells, or PBMCs; the material itself was cDNA or gDNA.

Sequenced sample: peripheral blood. The receptor was isolated from a human donor in a cohort sampled during active COVID-19. J is TRBJ1-1 and V is TRBV30; 8 bases fit TRBD1. CDR3 nucleotide sequence: TGTGCCTGGAAATCTCAGGGGGCGGACACTGAAGCTTTCTTT. It translates to CAWKSQGADTEAFF.